The 20 T cell receptor beta chains listed next were all sequenced from one sample in a study of CD8+ T cells in alopecia areata. RNA, once extracted, was reverse transcribed into cDNA for use as the sequencing template. The protocol was immunoSEQ multiplex PCR, while the TCRdb copy is restricted to in-frame clones and leaves out a portion. The sample includes under 40,000 clones, around three fifths seen only once; the top ten take around 40%. Material: NKG2D-high CD8+ T cells sorted from blood. These receptor sequences come from a human donor with alopecia areata.

The V call is TRBV29-1, the J call TRBJ2-6; D not certain. Germline V gives CDR1 SQVTM, CDR2 ANQGSEA. Trimming removed 0 bases at V and 2 bases at J, with 17 bases between. This CDR3 spans 18 amino acids. This CDR3 is CSVEDAPPLGTGANVLTF. The DNA of the CDR3 is TGCAGCGTTGAAGATGCCCCTCCTCTTGGGACTGGGGCCAACGTCCTGACTTTC. The whole variable domain, filled in from reference TRBV29-1 and TRBJ2-6, reads SAVISQKPSRDICQRGTSLTIQCQVDSQVTMMFWYRQQPGQSLTLIATANQGSEATYESGFVIDKFPISRPNLTFSTLTVSNMSPEDSSIYLCSVEDAPPLGTGANVLTFGAGSRLTVL.

This clone was counted once. This chain connects TRBV27 to TRBJ1-4, with 7 bases that match TRBD1. The CDR3 spans 15 residues. Germline trimming cut 6 bases from V and 8 bases from J; bases unmatched to any gene: 12. Germline lookup yields CDR1 MNHEY and CDR2 SMNVEV (reference sequence). CDR3 nucleotide sequence: TGTGCCAGCAGCCCAGGGGGGGGCGGGCGAGAAAAACTGTTTTTT. It translates to CASSPGGGGREKLFF.

About this clone: Mismatch with germline at one junction end may stem from a read error. The rearrangement uses TRBV5-4 and TRBJ2-1; the D is unclear. The CDR3 consists of 13 residues. From germline, CDR1 is SGHNT and CDR2 YYREEE (reference sequence). In DNA, the CDR3 is TGTGCCAGCAACTTGGCTCAATGGGATGAGCAGTTCTTC. Amino acids: CASNLAQWDEQFF.

A few counts support this clone. V is TRBV28 and J is TRBJ2-7, with D possibly being TRBD2 (6 bases). The CDR3 is made up of 13 amino acids. The ends were cut back, 5 bases at V and 7 bases at J, with 15 bases in the middle. Germline-derived CDR1 and CDR2 are MDHEN and SYDVKM. CDR3 amino acids: CASSAYPGGEQYF. The CDR3 DNA is TGTGCCAGCAGTGCCTACCCCGGGGGAGAGCAGTACTTC.

This clone was seen only a few times. V usage is TRBV5-1 and J usage is TRBJ2-5; D possibly matches TRBD1 or TRBD2 (5 bases each). The CDR3 totals 15 residues. Looked up from germline, CDR1 is SGHRS and CDR2 is YFSETQ. Deletions cut 0 bases from V and 5 bases from J, with 14 bases between. DNA for the CDR3: TGCGCCAGCAGCTTGGTGTCGGGGCCGGTGGAGACCCAGTACTTC. This gives the protein CASSLVSGPVETQYF.

For the CDR3, the DNA is TGTGCCAGCAGCCCGGGACTAGCGGGAGCGTACGAGCAGTACTTC. Its protein product is CASSPGLAGAYEQYF. The chain couples TRBV7-6 to TRBJ2-7; TRBD2 matches at 14 bases. Germline V lookup: CDR1 SGHVS, CDR2 FNYEAQ. The J segment lost 4 bases and the V segment lost 5 bases, leaving 4 bases of the junction unmatched. This CDR3 contains 15 residues.

The chain combines TRBV5-6 with TRBJ2-7; the match to TRBD1 covers 7 bases. Germline CDR1 reads SGHDT; CDR2 reads YYEEEE. V shed 2 bases, J shed 4 bases, and the junction held 6 bases outside the gene matches. This CDR3 has 14 amino acids. CDR3 region: CASSFEGGAYEQYF. CDR3 sequence (DNA): TGTGCCAGCAGCTTCGAAGGGGGCGCATACGAGCAGTACTTC.

The J gene is TRBJ2-7, the V gene TRBV5-6, with a tentative D call TRBD1 (5 bases). Germline CDR1 is SGHDT and CDR2 is YYEEEE. The ends were cut back, 4 bases at V and 2 bases at J, with 16 bases in the middle. The CDR3 runs 15 residues. The CDR3 loop is CASSGSGIPPYEQYF. The CDR3 DNA is TGTGCCAGCAGCGGATCAGGGATACCCCCCTACGAGCAGTACTTC. Looking up the rest from reference TRBV5-6 and TRBJ2-7 gives the full variable domain: DAGVTQSPTHLIKTRGQQVTLRCSPKSGHDTVSWYQQALGQGPQFIFQYYEEEERQRGNFPDRFSGHQFPNYSSELNVNALLLGDSALYLCASSGSGIPPYEQYFGPGTRLTVT.

The chain recombines TRBV9 with TRBJ2-7; D possibly matches TRBD1 or TRBD2 (6 bases each). V was trimmed by 0 bases and J by 2 bases, leaving 9 bases between them. The CDR3 sequence is 14 residues long. Per germline, CDR1 SGDLS and CDR2 YYNGEE. The CDR3 loop is CASSVGGAPYEQYF. As DNA, the CDR3 is TGTGCCAGCAGCGTAGGGGGGGCCCCCTACGAGCAGTACTTC. The variable domain in full, with the rest retrieved from reference TRBV9 and TRBJ2-7, is DSGVTQTPKHLITATGQRVTLRCSPRSGDLSVYWYQQSLDQGLQFLIQYYNGEERAKGNILERFSAQQFPDLHSELNLSSLELGDSALYFCASSVGGAPYEQYFGPGTRLTVT.

This rearrangement joins TRBV19 to TRBJ1-1; tentatively, D is TRBD1 (5 bases). With 7 bases removed from V and 3 bases from J, the gap between germline ends came to 21 bases. CDR3 length: 16 amino acids. Germline assignment: CDR1 LNHDA and CDR2 SQIVND (reference sequence). CDR3 sequence: CASKEGPEAGDTEAFF. CDR3 in DNA: TGTGCCAGTAAGGAGGGACCAGAGGCGGGGGACACTGAAGCTTTCTTT.

The gene calls are TRBV7-9 and TRBJ1-6, with a tentative D call TRBD1 (6 bases). The V end lost 5 bases, the J end lost 9 bases, and 8 bases lay between the germline ends. CDR3 length equals 12 residues. The germline V gene encodes CDR1 SEHNR and CDR2 FQNEAQ (reference sequence). This CDR3 is CASSADSSPLHF. The CDR3 DNA reads as TGTGCCAGCAGCGCGGACAGTTCACCCCTCCACTTT. The full variable domain, completed using reference TRBV7-9 and TRBJ1-6, is DTGVSQNPRHKITKRGQNVTFRCDPISEHNRLYWYRQTLGQGPEFLTYFQNEAQLEKSRLLSDRFSAERPKGSFSTLEIQRTEQGDSAMYLCASSADSSPLHFGNGTRLTVT.

The V and J genes are TRBV19 and TRBJ2-7; possible D gene TRBD2, 5 bases. V gave up 3 bases and J gave up 6 bases, with 9 bases separating them. The germline gives CDR1 LNHDA, CDR2 SQIVND (reference sequence). This CDR3 is built from 12 residues. The DNA of the CDR3 is TGTGCCAGTAGTATCGGAGGCGGCGAGCAGTACTTC. It translates to CASSIGGGEQYF.

The chain links TRBV9 to TRBJ2-1; 10 bases agree with TRBD2. This CDR3 spans 17 amino acids. Trimming removed 4 bases from V and 8 bases from J; junction bases left unmatched: 15. Germline CDR1 reads SGDLS; CDR2 reads YYNGEE. The CDR3 DNA reads as TGTGCCAGCAGCTCGCAGGGACTAGCGCACCGTGGGGATGAGCAGTTCTTC. Translating it yields CASSSQGLAHRGDEQFF.

The chain carries TRBV27 and TRBJ2-5, with D unresolved. This CDR3 is 10 amino acids long. Germline values: CDR1 MNHEY, CDR2 SMNVEV (reference sequence). V was shortened by 6 bases and J by 5 bases, with 4 bases between the two germline ends. The chain's CDR3 is CASRGETQYF. CDR3 DNA: TGTGCCAGCAGGGGTGAGACCCAGTACTTC.

The chain links TRBV2 to TRBJ2-7, with D hard to call. Looked up from germline, CDR1 is SNHLY and CDR2 is FYNNEI. The CDR3 length is 9 residues. Trimming pared 10 bases from V and 6 bases from J, leaving 7 bases between. The CDR3 DNA sequence: TGTGCCACCGGGTCCGAGCAGTACTTC. This codes for CATGSEQYF.

This sequence joins TRBV6-1 and TRBJ1-2; 8 bases map to TRBD1. J was trimmed by 4 bases and V by 2 bases; bases with no gene match: 6. Germline CDR1 is MNHNS and CDR2 is SASEGT. The CDR3 contains 15 residues. The CDR3 region is CASSEPTGGSYGYTF. As DNA, the CDR3 is TGTGCCAGCAGTGAACCTACAGGGGGTAGCTATGGCTACACCTTC.

The chain couples TRBV7-9 to TRBJ2-7; 9 nucleotides line up with TRBD1. The CDR3 is 14 amino acids. The trim removed 7 bases at V and 5 bases at J, leaving 9 bases unmatched. Germline CDR1 and CDR2: SEHNR and FQNEAQ (reference sequence). The CDR3 region has the DNA TGTGCCAGCACCCTCCCGGGACAGGGAAACGAGCAGTACTTC. Translating it yields CASTLPGQGNEQYF.

The CDR3 protein is CASSGTYGYTF. Written as DNA, the CDR3 is TGTGCCAGCAGTGGGACTTATGGCTACACCTTC. This chain connects TRBV27 to TRBJ1-2; possibly TRBD1 for D (5 bases). The CDR3 has 11 residues. V was pared by 5 bases and J by 5 bases, with 6 bases between. Germline lookup yields CDR1 MNHEY and CDR2 SMNVEV (reference sequence).

The chain joins TRBV4-1 to TRBJ2-1; D is uncertain. This CDR3 is 12 amino acids long. CDR1 and CDR2 (germline): MGHRA, YSYEKL. V dropped 4 bases and J dropped 10 bases, with 11 bases sitting between them. As DNA, the CDR3 is TGCGCCAGCAGCCCCGGTGGAAGGGAGCAGTTCTTC. Amino acids: CASSPGGREQFF.

This clone occurred a few times. The V call is TRBV7-8, the J call TRBJ1-1; D is unclear. Trimming stripped 3 bases from V and 3 bases from J, with 17 bases between. Per germline, CDR1 SGHVS and CDR2 FQNEAQ. There are 16 residues in the CDR3. The CDR3: CASSFPDTTEDTEAFF. Here the CDR3 DNA reads TGTGCCAGCAGCTTCCCAGACACGACCGAGGACACTGAAGCTTTCTTT.